This TCR beta chain was identified during a study of T cell responses to AZD1222 COVID-19 vaccine (TCRdb year 2021). About the study as a whole: A total of over 230 trial participants underwent TCR sequencing, of whom 200 to 220 received two doses of AZD1222 and approximately 25 received two doses of the MenACWY control vaccine. Trial participants were enrolled by age into 18-55, 56-69 and 70-plus year subgroups, with approximately 150, 30 and 60 TCR-sequenced participants respectively.

Summary of the overall study and its limitations: Reportedly, almost half of the unique spike-specific TCRs recognized epitopes lying outside the regions that are mutated in the B.1.351 and B.1.1.7 variants. The 56-69-year group was small, and its depth increase did not reach significance, likely because of low power. Participants were mostly white British, with more females than males. The authors suggested clonal diversity may have been underestimated. Because no day 14 peak-response samples were available, the repertoires could be characterized only after the peak T cell response. Vaccine-associated CD4 TCRs spanned the whole spike protein, with dominant responses in regions 160-218 and 743-854. Conclusions about previously exposed vaccinees are limited, since just six AZD1222 recipients were seropositive for SARS-CoV-2 at baseline. After two AZD1222 doses, both the breadth and the depth of spike-specific TCRs were significantly higher than at day 0 and than in MenACWY recipients.

With regard to this clone: The specificity of this receptor is unknown.

The CDR3 regions of human TCRbeta chains were analyzed by immunosequencing. On the study's bioinformatics: Repertoire TCRs were matched against a reference library of SARS-CoV-2-specific TCRs generated with the MIRA antigen-specificity platform. Breadth meant the fraction of unique TCRs that were SARS-CoV-2-associated, whereas depth meant the fraction of total T cells that were SARS-CoV-2-associated. Each spike-specific TCR was assigned to its reactive spike region and to a CD4 or CD8 class using the MIRA data. Log10-transformed breadth and depth values were compared by one-way ANOVA with Sidak's multiple comparisons tests. TCRdb's version of the immuneACCESS table is confined to in-frame rearrangements and falls short of the full clone set. An unresolved V gene accounts for under half of the shortfall where checked; the remainder is of unknown origin. V and J calls and clone size are given by that table; D and trimming were obtained from the DNA. The table for this sample records under 150,000 clones. In total, the top ten clones hold about 2.2% of the sample.

This sample's time point label indicates: baseline before first vaccination. Vaccinee samples were obtained from the UK trials COV001 and COV002, which included a single-blind randomized controlled phase 2/3 trial of AZD1222 (ChAdOx1 nCoV-19) in healthy adults. Trial participant PBMC samples were collected at day 0 and day 28 after the second dose for TCRbeta chain sequencing. Sequenced: peripheral blood. The TCR was taken from an adult in good health.

In nucleotide form, the sequence is TGTGCCACCCACTCCGACGGAAACACCATATATTTT. Translated, this is CATHSDGNTIYF. Here the chain combines TRBV19 and TRBJ1-3, with an unclear D gene assignment. Spanning cysteine to phenylalanine, the CDR3 consists of 12 amino acids. The entry retains the CDR3 DNA only, 36 bases that are in frame from base 1. V is shortened by 10 bases, J by 4 bases, and the region joining them spans 11 bases. CDR1 LNHDA and CDR2 SQIVND were looked up in the germline V gene (reference sequence).